This TCR beta chain was captured in a study of blood T cell repertoires in COVID-19. This CDR3 has 15 amino acids. Germline loops: CDR1 WSHSY, CDR2 SAAADI. Trimming at V came to 8 bases and at J to 4 bases, leaving 11 bases not matched to a gene. TCRdb's copy holds only in-frame clones and misses some; the assay was immunoSEQ multiplex PCR. The data contain 90,000 to 100,000 clones, approximately 81% of them seen just once; the ten biggest clones take up about 10%. The chain employs TRBV10-2 and TRBJ1-2; 9 nucleotides align to TRBD1. Sequenced: peripheral blood. The receptor was derived from a woman older than 75 with acute or convalescent COVID-19. CDR3 region: CASGVGTGNIYGYTF. CDR3 DNA sequence: TGCGCCAGCGGGGTGGGGACAGGGAACATCTATGGCTACACCTTC.